The present TCR beta chain was sequenced within a study of blood T cell repertoires in COVID-19. As for the study in general: The study drew acute and convalescent COVID-19 samples from the United States, Italy and Spain.

Across about two dozen US areas, participants ranged in age from about 18 to 89 years. Researchers sorted participants into cohorts using their self-reported clinical history. Between the trimmed V and J ends, which lost 4 bases and 0 bases, there was a span of 9 bases. This CDR3 comprises 14 residues. Germline CDR1 is SGHTA and CDR2 is FQGTGA. Authors' methods: Amplifying reference gene primers gave estimates of nucleated cell counts. Using immunoSEQ multiplex PCR, the repertoire was profiled, and TCRdb retains in-frame clones only, with some absent. V, J and clone size derive from that table, while D and trimming were established from the DNA sequence. The profile shows more than 300,000 clones, more than 85% of them singletons.

The V and J genes are TRBV7-3 and TRBJ1-1; tentatively, D is TRBD1 (5 bases). The sequenced sample was PBMCs or T cells enriched from blood (not recorded which). The receptor was derived from a woman aged 40 to 50 who had been exposed to COVID-19. CDR3 residues: CASSSDSLNTEAFF. DNA for the CDR3: TGTGCCAGCAGCTCTGACAGCTTGAACACTGAAGCTTTCTTT.